The 10 T cell receptor beta chains below come from one sample, sequenced in a study of blood T cell repertoires in COVID-19. Here immunoSEQ multiplex PCR was the method, and the copy in TCRdb shows in-frame clones only, minus some. The sample lists under 200,000 clones; about 85% were seen once. Sequencing was done on a sample of PBMCs or T cells enriched from blood (not recorded which). The origin of the receptors is a woman in her thirties or forties with acute COVID-19.

This CDR3 reads CASSQALADEQFF. The CDR3 DNA is TGTGCCAGCAGCCAAGCACTAGCCGATGAGCAGTTCTTC. The chain links TRBV3-1 (or the pseudogene TRBV3-2) to TRBJ2-1; a possible D gene is TRBD2 (6 bases). The germline CDR1 and CDR2 sequences are LGHDT and YNNKEL (reference sequence). The ends were cut back, 1 base at V and 8 bases at J, with 9 bases in the middle. The CDR3 has 13 amino acids.

This clone was seen a few times. The chain recombines TRBV4-2 with TRBJ1-2; no reliable D call. This CDR3 is built from 15 residues. V shed 0 bases and J shed 6 bases, with 14 bases lying between them. CDR1 is LGHNA and CDR2 is YNFKEQ in the germline V gene. CDR3 nucleotide sequence: TGTGCCAGCAGCCAAGATCCAGGCAGTACTGATGGCTACACCTTC. Translation gives CASSQDPGSTDGYTF.

The chain employs TRBV6-6 and TRBJ2-5, with 7 nucleotides matching TRBD1. Germline assignment: CDR1 MNHNY and CDR2 SVGAGI (reference sequence). V lost 4 bases, J lost 2 bases, and 7 bases stayed unmatched. The CDR3 has 15 residues. Written as DNA, the CDR3 is TGTGCCAGCAGTTCGGGACAGACGACGCAAGAGACCCAGTACTTC. It codes for CASSSGQTTQETQYF.

The sample holds a few counts of this clone. Other DNA sequences from this sample encode an identical CDR3 as well. This chain connects TRBV7-3 to TRBJ2-2, with no clear D. Trimming stripped 1 base from V and 2 bases from J, with 5 bases between. This CDR3 region has 14 residues. Germline CDR1 is SGHTA and CDR2 is FQGTGA. The CDR3 DNA reads TGTGCCAGCAGCTTAAACAGCAACACCGGGGAGCTGTTTTTT. Protein sequence: CASSLNSNTGELFF.

This chain uses TRBV27 with TRBJ2-1, with 13 bases matching TRBD2. The V gene end was trimmed by 5 bases and the J gene end by 6 bases; junction bases not matched to a gene: 19. The CDR3 loop spans 20 amino acids. Germline CDR1 MNHEY, CDR2 SMNVEV (reference sequence). This chain's CDR3 is CASSLRAVGTSGMASNEQFF. The CDR3 bases are TGTGCCAGCAGTCTTAGGGCTGTCGGGACTAGCGGGATGGCTAGCAATGAGCAGTTCTTC.

This clone was recorded only once. This chain uses TRBV5-4 with TRBJ2-6; 11 nucleotides agree with TRBD2. The CDR3 is made up of 16 amino acids. Germline CDR1 reads SGHNT; CDR2 reads YYREEE (reference sequence). With 4 bases clipped from V and 10 bases from J, the junction kept 10 bases outside the gene matches. The DNA of the CDR3 is TGTGCCAGCAGCCTCCCGACTAGCGGGGTAACGAACGTCCTGACTTTC. Translation gives CASSLPTSGVTNVLTF.

The chain links TRBV7-2 to TRBJ2-2; a possible D gene is TRBD2 (5 bases). Trimming stripped 1 base from V and 8 bases from J, with 8 bases between. Germline V lookup: CDR1 SGHTA, CDR2 FQGNSA. The CDR3 runs 13 residues. The CDR3 DNA reads as TGTGCCAGCAGCTTAGAGGGAGTGGGGGAGCTGTTTTTT. It is translated as CASSLEGVGELFF.

This chain uses TRBV5-1 with TRBJ1-1, with a tentative D call TRBD1 (5 bases). Trimming took off 0 bases at V and 5 bases at J, with 11 bases between the two ends. The CDR3 sequence is 14 residues long. In germline, CDR1 is SGHRS, CDR2 YFSETQ. The CDR3 bases are TGCGCCAGCAGCTTGGCCTCGGACAAAACTGAAGCTTTCTTT. Its translation is CASSLASDKTEAFF.

In this sample, this clone turned up once. The CDR3 nucleotides are TGTGCCAGCAGGATACAGGGGACAGAGACCCAGTACTTC. This encodes CASRIQGTETQYF. V gene TRBV6-6 combines with J gene TRBJ2-5; TRBD1 agrees at 7 bases. Germline-derived CDR1 and CDR2 are MNHNY and SVGAGI (reference sequence). The CDR3 covers 13 residues. Trimming took 6 bases from V and 4 from J; bases not matched to a gene: 5.

V and J are TRBV3-1 (or the pseudogene TRBV3-2) and TRBJ1-1; the match to TRBD1 covers 8 bases. The CDR3 is made up of 13 amino acids. The germline gives CDR1 LGHDT, CDR2 YNNKEL (reference sequence). The trim removed 4 bases at V and 6 bases at J, leaving 4 bases unmatched. CDR3 region: CASSPGQGSEAFF. For the CDR3, the DNA is TGTGCCAGCAGCCCCGGACAGGGTTCTGAAGCTTTCTTT.